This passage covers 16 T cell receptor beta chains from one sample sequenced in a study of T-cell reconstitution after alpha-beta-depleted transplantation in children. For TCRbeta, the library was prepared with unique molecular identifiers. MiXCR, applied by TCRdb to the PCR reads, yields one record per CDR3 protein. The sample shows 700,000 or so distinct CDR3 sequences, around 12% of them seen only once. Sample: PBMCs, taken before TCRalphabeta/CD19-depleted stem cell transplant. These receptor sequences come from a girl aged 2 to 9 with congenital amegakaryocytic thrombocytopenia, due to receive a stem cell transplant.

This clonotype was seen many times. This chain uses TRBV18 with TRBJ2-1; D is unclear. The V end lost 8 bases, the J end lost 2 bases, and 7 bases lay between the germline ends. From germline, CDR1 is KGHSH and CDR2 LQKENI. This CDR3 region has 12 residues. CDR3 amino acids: CASEKTYNEQFF. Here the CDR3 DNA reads TGTGCCAGCGAGAAGACCTACAATGAGCAGTTCTTC.

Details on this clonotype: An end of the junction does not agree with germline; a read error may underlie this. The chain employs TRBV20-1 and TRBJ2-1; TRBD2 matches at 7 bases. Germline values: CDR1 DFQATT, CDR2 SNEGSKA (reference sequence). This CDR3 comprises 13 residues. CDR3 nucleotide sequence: TGCAGTGCTAGACCTGGGGGGGTGACCAAAGCAGTCTTC. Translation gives CSARPGGVTKAVF.

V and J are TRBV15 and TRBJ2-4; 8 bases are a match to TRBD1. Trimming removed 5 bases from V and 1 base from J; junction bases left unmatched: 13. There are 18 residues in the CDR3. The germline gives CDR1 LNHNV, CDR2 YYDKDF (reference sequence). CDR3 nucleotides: TGTGCCACCAGCGAGGGGCAGGGGGCCGGGGATGCCAAAAACATTCAGTACTTC. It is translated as CATSEGQGAGDAKNIQYF.

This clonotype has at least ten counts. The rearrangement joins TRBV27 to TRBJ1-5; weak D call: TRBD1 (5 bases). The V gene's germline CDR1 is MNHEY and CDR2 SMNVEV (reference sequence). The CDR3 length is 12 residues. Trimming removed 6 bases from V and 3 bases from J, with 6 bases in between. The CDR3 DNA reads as TGTGCCAGCAGGACAGCCAATCAGCCCCAGCATTTT. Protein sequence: CASRTANQPQHF.

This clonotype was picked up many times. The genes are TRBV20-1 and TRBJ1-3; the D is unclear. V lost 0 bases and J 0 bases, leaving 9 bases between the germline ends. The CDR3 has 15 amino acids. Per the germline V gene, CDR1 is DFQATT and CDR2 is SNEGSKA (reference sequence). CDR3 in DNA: TGCAGTGCTAGAGATCTCCCCAGCTCTGGAAACACCATATATTTT. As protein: CSARDLPSSGNTIYF.

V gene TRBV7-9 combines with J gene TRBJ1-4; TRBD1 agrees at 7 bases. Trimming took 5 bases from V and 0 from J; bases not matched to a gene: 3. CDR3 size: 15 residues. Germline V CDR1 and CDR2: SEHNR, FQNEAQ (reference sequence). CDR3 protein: CASSPQGATNEKLFF. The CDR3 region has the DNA TGTGCCAGCAGCCCGCAGGGGGCAACTAATGAAAAACTGTTTTTT.

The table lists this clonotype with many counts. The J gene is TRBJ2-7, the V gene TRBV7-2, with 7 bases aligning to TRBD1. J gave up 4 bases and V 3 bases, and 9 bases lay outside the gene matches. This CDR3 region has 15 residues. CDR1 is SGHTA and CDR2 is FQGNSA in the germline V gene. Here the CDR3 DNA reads TGTGCCAGCAGCTTCGGGCCGGACAGGATTTACGAGCAGTACTTC. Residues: CASSFGPDRIYEQYF.

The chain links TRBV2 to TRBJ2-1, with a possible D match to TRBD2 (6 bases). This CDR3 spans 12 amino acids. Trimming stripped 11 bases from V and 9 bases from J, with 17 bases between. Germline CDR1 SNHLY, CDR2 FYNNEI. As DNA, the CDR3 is TGTGCCGGAACTAGCTCTGGCTTTGAGCAGTTCTTC. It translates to CAGTSSGFEQFF.

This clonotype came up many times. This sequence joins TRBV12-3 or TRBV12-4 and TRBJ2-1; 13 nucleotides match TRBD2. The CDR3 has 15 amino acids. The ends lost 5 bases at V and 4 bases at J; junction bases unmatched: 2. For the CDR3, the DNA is TGTGCCAGCAGTCAGACTAGCGGGGGGTACAATGAGCAGTTCTTC. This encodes CASSQTSGGYNEQFF.

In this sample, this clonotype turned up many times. The CDR3 coding sequence is TGTGCCACCAGCAGAGCCCAGTCACTAGCGGGAGGCGGGACAGATACGCAGTATTTT. This codes for CATSRAQSLAGGGTDTQYF. The gene calls are TRBV15 and TRBJ2-3, with TRBD2 identical over 12 bases. J gave up 3 bases and V 1 base, and 11 bases lay outside the gene matches. The CDR3 is made up of 19 amino acids. Looked up from germline, CDR1 is LNHNV and CDR2 is YYDKDF (reference sequence).

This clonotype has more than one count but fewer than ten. The CDR3 spells CASSQDSPGTYEQYF. The CDR3 nucleotides are TGCGCCAGCAGCCAAGACTCTCCAGGAACCTACGAGCAGTACTTC. The chain links TRBV4-1 to TRBJ2-7, with no clear D. This CDR3 comprises 15 residues. Germline V gene lookup returns CDR1 MGHRA and CDR2 YSYEKL. V lost 0 bases to trimming and J lost 2 bases, with 11 bases between them.

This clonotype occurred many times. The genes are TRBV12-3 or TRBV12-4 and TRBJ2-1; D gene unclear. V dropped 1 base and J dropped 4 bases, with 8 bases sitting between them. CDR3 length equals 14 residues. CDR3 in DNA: TGTGCCAGCAGTTTAGGGACGGATTACAATGAGCAGTTCTTC. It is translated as CASSLGTDYNEQFF.

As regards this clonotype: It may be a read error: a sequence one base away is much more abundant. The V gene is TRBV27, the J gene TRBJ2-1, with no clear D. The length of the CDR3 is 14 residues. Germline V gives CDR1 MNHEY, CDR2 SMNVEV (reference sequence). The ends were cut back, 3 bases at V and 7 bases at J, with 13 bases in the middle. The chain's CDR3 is CASSLSYSGNEQFF. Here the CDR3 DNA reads TGTGCCAGCAGTTTGAGCTATTCTGGGAATGAGCAGTTCTTC.

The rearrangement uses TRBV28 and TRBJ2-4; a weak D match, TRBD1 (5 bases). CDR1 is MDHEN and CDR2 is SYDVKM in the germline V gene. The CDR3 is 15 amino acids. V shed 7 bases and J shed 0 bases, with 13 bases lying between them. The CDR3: CASTPAGLAKNIQYF. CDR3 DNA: TGTGCCAGCACTCCGGCAGGGTTAGCCAAAAACATTCAGTACTTC.

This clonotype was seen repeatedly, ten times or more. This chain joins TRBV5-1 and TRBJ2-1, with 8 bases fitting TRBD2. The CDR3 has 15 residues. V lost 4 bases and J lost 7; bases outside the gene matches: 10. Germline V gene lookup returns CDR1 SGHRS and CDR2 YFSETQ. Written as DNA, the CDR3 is TGCGCCAGCAGCCATCCACTAGCGGAGAAAAATGAGCAGTTCTTC. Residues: CASSHPLAEKNEQFF.

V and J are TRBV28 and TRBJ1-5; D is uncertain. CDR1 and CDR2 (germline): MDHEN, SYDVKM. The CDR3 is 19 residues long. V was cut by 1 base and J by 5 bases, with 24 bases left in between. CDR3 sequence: CASSLFPTTRQTRHQPQHF. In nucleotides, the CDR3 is TGTGCCAGCAGTTTATTTCCAACAACCCGACAAACCCGCCATCAGCCCCAGCATTTT. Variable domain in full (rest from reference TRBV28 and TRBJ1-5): DVKVTQSSRYLVKRTGEKVFLECVQDMDHENMFWYRQDPGLGLRLIYFSYDVKMKEKGDIPEGYSVSREKKERFSLILESASTNQTSMYLCASSLFPTTRQTRHQPQHFGDGTRLSIL.